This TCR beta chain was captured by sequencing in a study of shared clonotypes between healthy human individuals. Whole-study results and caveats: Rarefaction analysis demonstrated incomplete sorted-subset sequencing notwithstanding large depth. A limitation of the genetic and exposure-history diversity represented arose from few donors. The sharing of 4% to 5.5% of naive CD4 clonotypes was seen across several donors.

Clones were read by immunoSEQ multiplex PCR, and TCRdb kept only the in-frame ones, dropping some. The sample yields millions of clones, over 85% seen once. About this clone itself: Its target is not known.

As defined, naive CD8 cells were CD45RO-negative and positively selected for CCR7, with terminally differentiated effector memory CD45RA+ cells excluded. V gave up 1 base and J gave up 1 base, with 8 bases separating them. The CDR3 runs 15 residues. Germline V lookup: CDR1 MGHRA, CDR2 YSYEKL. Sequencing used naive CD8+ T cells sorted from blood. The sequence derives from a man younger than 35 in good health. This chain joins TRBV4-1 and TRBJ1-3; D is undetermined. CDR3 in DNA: TGCGCCAGCAGCCAAGCAGCGGTATCTGGAAACACCATATATTTT. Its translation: CASSQAAVSGNTIYF.